This T cell receptor beta chain comes out of a study of radiation and T cells in renal cell carcinoma. Study background: Nephrectomy followed 15 Gy stereotactic body radiation by 4 weeks. Study-wide results and caveats: No pretreatment tumor biopsies were available for baseline clonotypes. In blood, top tumor clones expanded by 2 weeks, shrinking by 4.

Trimming shortened V by 1 base and J by 0 bases, and 6 bases separated the two germline ends. Per germline, CDR1 ENHRY and CDR2 SYGVKD. CDR3 size: 14 residues. Sequencing was performed with immunoSEQ multiplex PCR; in TCRdb, only in-frame clones are kept and a portion is missing. Of roughly 130,000 clones listed, 70% to 90% were seen once; the top ten hold about 12%. Worth noting for this clone: Its specificity is unknown.

The time point here: baseline pretreatment blood. As to treatment: 15 Gy SBRT to primary tumor, nephrectomy 4 weeks later. Serial blood draws occurred at baseline and 2 and 4 weeks post-SBRT. This clonotype was sampled from a woman aged 50 to 60 with renal cell carcinoma. The source material was blood, sampled from a patient whose treatment included radiotherapy and nephrectomy. The chain links TRBV10-3 to TRBJ1-2, with D unresolved. The CDR3 reads CAISELKSNYGYTF. In DNA form, the CDR3 reads TGTGCCATCAGTGAGTTGAAATCTAACTATGGCTACACCTTC.